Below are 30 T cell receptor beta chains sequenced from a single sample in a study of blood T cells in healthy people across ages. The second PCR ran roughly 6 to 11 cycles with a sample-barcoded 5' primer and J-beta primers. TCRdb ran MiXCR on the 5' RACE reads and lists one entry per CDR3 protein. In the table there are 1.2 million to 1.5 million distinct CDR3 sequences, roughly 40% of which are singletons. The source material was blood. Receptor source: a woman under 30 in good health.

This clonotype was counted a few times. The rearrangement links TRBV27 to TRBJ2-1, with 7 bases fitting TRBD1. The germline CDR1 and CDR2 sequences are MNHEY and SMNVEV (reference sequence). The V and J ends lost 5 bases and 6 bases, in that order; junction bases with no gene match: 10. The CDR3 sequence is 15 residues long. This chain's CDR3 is CASSPDSHRGNEQFF. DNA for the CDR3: TGTGCCAGCAGTCCCGACTCCCACAGGGGCAATGAGCAGTTCTTC.

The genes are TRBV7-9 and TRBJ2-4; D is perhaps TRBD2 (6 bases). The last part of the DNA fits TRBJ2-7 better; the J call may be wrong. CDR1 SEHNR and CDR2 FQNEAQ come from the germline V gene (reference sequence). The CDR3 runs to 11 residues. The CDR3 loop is CASEGRYEQYF. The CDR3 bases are TGTGCCAGCGAAGGGAGGTACGAGCAGTACTTC.

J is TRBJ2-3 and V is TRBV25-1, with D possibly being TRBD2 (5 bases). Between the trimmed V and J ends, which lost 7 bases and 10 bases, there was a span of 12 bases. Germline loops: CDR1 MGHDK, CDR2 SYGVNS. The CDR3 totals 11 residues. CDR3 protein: CASTQGGPQYF. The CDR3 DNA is TGTGCCAGCACTCAAGGAGGCCCGCAGTATTTT.

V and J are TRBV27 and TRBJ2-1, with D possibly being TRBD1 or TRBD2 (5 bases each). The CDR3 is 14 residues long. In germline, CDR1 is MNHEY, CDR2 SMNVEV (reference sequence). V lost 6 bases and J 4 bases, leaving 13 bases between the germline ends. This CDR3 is CASRFPGRYNEQFF. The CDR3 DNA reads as TGTGCCAGCAGATTCCCGGGGCGATACAATGAGCAGTTCTTC.

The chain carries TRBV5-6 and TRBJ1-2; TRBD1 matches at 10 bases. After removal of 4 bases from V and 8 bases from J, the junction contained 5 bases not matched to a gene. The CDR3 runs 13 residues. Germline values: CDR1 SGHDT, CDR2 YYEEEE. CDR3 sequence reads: CASSPDRGQGYTF. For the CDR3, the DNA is TGTGCCAGCAGCCCCGACAGGGGGCAAGGCTACACCTTC.

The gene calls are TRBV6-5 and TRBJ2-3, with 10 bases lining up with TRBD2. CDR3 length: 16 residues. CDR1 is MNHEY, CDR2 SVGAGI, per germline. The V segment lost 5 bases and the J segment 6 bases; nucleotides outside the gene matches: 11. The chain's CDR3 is CASSDWTSGTTDTQYF. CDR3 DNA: TGTGCCAGCAGTGACTGGACTAGCGGAACTACGGATACGCAGTATTTT.

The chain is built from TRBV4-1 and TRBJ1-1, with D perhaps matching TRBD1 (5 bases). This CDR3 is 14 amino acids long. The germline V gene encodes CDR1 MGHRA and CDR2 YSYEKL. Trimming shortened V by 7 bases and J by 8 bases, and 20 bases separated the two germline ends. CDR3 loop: CASKESRESGEAFF. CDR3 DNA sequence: TGCGCCAGCAAAGAATCCAGGGAGAGCGGGGAAGCTTTCTTT.

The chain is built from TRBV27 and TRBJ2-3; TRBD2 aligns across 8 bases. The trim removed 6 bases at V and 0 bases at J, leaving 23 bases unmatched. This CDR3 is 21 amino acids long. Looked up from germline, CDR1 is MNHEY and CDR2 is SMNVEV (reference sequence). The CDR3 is CASRHSPRGGLFFGSTDTQYF. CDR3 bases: TGTGCCAGCAGGCATAGCCCTCGGGGGGGCCTCTTTTTCGGGAGCACAGATACGCAGTATTTT.

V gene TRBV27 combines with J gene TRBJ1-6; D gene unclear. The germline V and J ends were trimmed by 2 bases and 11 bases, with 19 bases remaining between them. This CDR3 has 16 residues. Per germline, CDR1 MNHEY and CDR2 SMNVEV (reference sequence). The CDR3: CASSLKETSLSTPLHF. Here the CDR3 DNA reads TGTGCCAGCAGTTTAAAGGAGACATCTCTTAGTACACCCCTCCACTTT.

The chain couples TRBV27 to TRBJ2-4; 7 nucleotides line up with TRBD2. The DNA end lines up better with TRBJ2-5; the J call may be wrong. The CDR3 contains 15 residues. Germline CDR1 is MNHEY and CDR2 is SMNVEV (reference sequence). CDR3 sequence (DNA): TGTGCCAGCAGTCCCCGGGGAGGGCCAGGAGAGACCCAGTACTTC. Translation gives CASSPRGGPGETQYF.

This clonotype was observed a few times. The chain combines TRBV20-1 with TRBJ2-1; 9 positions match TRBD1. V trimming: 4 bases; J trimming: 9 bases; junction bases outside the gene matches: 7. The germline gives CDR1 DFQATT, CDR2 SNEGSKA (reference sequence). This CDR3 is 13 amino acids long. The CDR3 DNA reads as TGCAGTGCTACGGGACAGGGCGAGGGTGAGCAGTTCTTC. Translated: CSATGQGEGEQFF.

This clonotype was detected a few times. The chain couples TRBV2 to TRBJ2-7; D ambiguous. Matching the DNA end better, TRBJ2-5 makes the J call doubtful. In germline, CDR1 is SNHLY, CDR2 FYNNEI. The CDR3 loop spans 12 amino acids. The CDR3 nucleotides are TGTGCCAGCAGTGACGGTATAGAGACCCAGTACTTC. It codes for CASSDGIETQYF.

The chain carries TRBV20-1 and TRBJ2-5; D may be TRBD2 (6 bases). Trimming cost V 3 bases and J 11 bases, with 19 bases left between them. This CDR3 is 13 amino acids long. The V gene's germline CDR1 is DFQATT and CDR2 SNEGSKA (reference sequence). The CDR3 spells CSASGASDDEQYF. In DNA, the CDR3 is TGCAGTGCTAGTGGGGCTAGCGATGATGAGCAGTACTTC.

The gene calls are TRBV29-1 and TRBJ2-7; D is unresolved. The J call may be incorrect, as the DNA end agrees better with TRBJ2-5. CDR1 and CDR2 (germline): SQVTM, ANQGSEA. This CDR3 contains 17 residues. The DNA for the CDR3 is TGCAGCGTTGGGGGTCGGGCTGGACGAGCGTTTGGTAAGACCCAGTACTTC. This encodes CSVGGRAGRAFGKTQYF.

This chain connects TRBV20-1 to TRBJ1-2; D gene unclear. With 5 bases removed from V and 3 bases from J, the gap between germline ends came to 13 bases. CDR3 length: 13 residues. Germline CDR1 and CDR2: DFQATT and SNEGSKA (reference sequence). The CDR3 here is CSAYDTADYGYTF. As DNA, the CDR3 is TGCAGTGCTTATGACACTGCTGACTATGGCTACACCTTC.

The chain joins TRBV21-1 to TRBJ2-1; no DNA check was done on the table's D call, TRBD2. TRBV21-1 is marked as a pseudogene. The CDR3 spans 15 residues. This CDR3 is CASTRGASGITEQFF. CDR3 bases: TGTGCCAGCACCCGTGGGGCTAGCGGAATCACAGAGCAGTTCTTC.

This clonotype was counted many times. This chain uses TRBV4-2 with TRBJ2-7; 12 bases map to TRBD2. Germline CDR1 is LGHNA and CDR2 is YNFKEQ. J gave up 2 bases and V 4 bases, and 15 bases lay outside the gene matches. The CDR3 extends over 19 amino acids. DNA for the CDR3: TGTGCCAGCAGCCGGGAACTAGCGGGAGGAGCTTCAAACGCCTACGAGCAGTACTTC. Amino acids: CASSRELAGGASNAYEQYF.

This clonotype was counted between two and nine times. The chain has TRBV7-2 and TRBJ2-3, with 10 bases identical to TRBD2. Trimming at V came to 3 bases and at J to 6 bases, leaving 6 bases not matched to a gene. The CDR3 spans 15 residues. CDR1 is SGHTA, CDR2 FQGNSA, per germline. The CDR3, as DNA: TGTGCCAGCAGCTTCCTCCTTAGCGGGGGGGATACGCAGTATTTT. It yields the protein CASSFLLSGGDTQYF.

The CDR3 loop reads CSAGTHSRGYNEQFF. The CDR3 DNA reads as TGCAGTGCCGGGACGCATAGCAGGGGTTACAATGAGCAGTTCTTC. The genes are TRBV20-1 and TRBJ2-1, with a possible D match to TRBD1 (6 bases). The CDR3 spans 15 residues. Trimming cost V 6 bases and J 4 bases, with 19 bases left between them. Germline V gene data show CDR1 as DFQATT and CDR2 as SNEGSKA (reference sequence).

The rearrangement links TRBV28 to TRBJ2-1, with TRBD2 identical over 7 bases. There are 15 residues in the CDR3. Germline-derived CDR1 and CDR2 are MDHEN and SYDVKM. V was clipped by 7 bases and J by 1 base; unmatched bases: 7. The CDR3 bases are TGTGCCAGCACCCCGGGGGGATTTTCCTACAATGAGCAGTTCTTC. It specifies CASTPGGFSYNEQFF.

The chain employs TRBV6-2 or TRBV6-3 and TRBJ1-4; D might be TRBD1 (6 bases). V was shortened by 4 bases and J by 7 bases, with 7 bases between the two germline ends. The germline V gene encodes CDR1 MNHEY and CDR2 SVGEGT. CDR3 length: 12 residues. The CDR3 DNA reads TGTGCCAGCAGTTGGACAGTTGAAAAACTGTTTTTT. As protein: CASSWTVEKLFF.

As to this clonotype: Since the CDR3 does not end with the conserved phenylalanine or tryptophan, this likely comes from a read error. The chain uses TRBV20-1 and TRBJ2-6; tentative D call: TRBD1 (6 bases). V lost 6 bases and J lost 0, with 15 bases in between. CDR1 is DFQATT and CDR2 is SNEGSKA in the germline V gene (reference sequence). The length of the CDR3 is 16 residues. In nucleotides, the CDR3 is TGCAGTGCCGGTCCAGGGGCTGTCTCTGGGGCCAACGTCCTGACTCTC. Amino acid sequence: CSAGPGAVSGANVLTL.

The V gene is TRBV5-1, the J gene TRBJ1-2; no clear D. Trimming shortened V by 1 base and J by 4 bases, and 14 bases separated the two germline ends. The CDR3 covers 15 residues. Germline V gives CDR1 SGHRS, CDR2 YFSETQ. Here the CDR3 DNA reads TGCGCCAGCAGCTTGTCAGAGCCGCGGGCCTATGGCTACACCTTC. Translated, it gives CASSLSEPRAYGYTF.

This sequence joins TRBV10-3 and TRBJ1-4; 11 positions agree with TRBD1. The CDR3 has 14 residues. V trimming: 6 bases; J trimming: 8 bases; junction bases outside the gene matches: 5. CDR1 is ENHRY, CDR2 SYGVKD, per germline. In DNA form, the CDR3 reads TGTGCCATCAGCCCGGGACAGGGGGAGGAAAAACTGTTTTTT. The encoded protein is CAISPGQGEEKLFF.

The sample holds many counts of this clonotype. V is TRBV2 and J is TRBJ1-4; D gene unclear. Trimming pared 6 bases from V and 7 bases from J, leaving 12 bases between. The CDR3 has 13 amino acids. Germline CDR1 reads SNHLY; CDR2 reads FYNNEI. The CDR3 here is CASRRPQGEKLFF. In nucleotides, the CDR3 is TGTGCCAGCAGACGGCCACAAGGTGAAAAACTGTTTTTT.

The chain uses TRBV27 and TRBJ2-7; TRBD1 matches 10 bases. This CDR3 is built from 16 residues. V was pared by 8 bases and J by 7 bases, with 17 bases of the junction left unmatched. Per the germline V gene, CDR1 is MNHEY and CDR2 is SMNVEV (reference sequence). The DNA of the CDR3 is TGTGCCAGCCGCCGGATGACGACAGGGGGCGGATATGAGCAGTACTTC. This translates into CASRRMTTGGGYEQYF.

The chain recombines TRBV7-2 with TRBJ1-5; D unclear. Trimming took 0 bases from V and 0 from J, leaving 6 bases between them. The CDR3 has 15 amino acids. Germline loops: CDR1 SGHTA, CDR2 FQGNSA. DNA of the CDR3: TGTGCCAGCAGCTTAGCCCAGTATAGCAATCAGCCCCAGCATTTT. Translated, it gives CASSLAQYSNQPQHF.

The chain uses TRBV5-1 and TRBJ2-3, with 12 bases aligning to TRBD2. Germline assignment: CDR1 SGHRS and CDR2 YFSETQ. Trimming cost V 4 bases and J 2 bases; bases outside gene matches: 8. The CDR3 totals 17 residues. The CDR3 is CASSAGRLAGATDTQYF. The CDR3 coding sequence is TGCGCCAGCAGCGCGGGGAGACTAGCGGGGGCCACAGATACGCAGTATTTT. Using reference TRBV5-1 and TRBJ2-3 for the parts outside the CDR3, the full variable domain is KAGVTQTPRYLIKTRGQQVTLSCSPISGHRSVSWYQQTPGQGLQFLFEYFSETQRNKGNFPGRFSGRQFSNSRSEMNVSTLELGDSALYLCASSAGRLAGATDTQYFGPGTRLTVL.

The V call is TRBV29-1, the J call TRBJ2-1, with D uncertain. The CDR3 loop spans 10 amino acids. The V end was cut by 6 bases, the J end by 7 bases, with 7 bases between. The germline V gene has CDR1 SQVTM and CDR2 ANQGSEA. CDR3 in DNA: TGCAGCGTATTAGGGAATGAGCAGTTCTTC. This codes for CSVLGNEQFF.

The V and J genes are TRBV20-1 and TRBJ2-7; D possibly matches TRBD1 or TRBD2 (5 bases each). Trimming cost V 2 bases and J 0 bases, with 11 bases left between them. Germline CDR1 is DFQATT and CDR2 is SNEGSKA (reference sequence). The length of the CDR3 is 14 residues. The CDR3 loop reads CSARSGRNSYEQYF. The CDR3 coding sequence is TGCAGTGCTAGATCAGGGAGAAACTCCTACGAGCAGTACTTC.